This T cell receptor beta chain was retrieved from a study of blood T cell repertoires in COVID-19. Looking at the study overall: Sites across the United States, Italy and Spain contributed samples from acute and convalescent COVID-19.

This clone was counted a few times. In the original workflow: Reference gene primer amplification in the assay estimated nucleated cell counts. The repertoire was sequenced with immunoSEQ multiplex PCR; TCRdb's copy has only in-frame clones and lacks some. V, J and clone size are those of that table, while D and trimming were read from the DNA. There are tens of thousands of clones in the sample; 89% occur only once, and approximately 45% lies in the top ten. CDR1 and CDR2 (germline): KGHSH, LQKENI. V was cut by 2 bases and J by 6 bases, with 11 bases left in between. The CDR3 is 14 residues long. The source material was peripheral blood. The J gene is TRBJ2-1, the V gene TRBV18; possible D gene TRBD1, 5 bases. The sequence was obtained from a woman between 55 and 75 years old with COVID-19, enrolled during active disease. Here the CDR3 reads CASSPSREPNEQFF. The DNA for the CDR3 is TGTGCCAGCTCACCATCCAGGGAACCCAATGAGCAGTTCTTC.